The 29 T cell receptor beta chains below come from one sample, sequenced in a study of blood T cell repertoires in COVID-19. Profiled with immunoSEQ multiplex PCR; TCRdb holds only in-frame clones, not every one. The table lists about 260,000 clones, 88% of them singletons, with approximately 4.3% in the top ten. Sequencing was carried out using peripheral blood. The receptors were gathered from a man in his 60s who had recovered from COVID-19.

V usage is TRBV7-9 and J usage is TRBJ1-1, with a possible D match to TRBD1 (6 bases). The germline V gene encodes CDR1 SEHNR and CDR2 FQNEAQ (reference sequence). Trimming stripped 6 bases from V and 2 bases from J, with 16 bases between. The CDR3 totals 15 residues. CDR3 nucleotide sequence: TGTGCCAGCAGACAAAACCAGGGGACCAACACTGAAGCTTTCTTT. Amino acid sequence: CASRQNQGTNTEAFF.

The chain carries TRBV5-5 and TRBJ2-4, with 8 bases lining up with TRBD1. J was trimmed by 3 bases and V by 4 bases; bases with no gene match: 3. Germline CDR1 reads SGHKS; CDR2 reads YYEKEE (reference sequence). The CDR3 has 14 residues. The CDR3, as DNA: TGTGCCAGCAGCGACAGGGGCGGCAAAAACATTCAGTACTTC. Protein sequence: CASSDRGGKNIQYF.

The V call is TRBV5-4, the J call TRBJ1-1; 7 bases are shared with TRBD1. V gave up 0 bases and J gave up 2 bases; unmatched junction bases: 7. This CDR3 comprises 16 residues. Germline CDR1 SGHNT, CDR2 YYREEE (reference sequence). CDR3 amino acids: CASSLVKGALNTEAFF. The CDR3 bases are TGTGCCAGCAGCTTGGTTAAGGGGGCCCTAAACACTGAAGCTTTCTTT.

V usage is TRBV18 and J usage is TRBJ2-1; tentatively, D is TRBD2 (7 bases). Trimming left V 3 bases short and J 10 bases short, with 19 bases between. The CDR3 consists of 15 residues. Germline-derived CDR1 and CDR2 are KGHSH and LQKENI. In nucleotides, the CDR3 is TGTGCCAGCTCACCTCTGGGGGGGCAGATGGGAGAGCAGTTCTTC. Amino acid sequence: CASSPLGGQMGEQFF.

V usage is TRBV21-1 and J usage is TRBJ1-5; the D segment call TRBD1 is taken from the table without a DNA check. TRBV21-1 is marked as a pseudogene. The CDR3 is 15 residues long. CDR3 sequence reads: CASSKFQVSNQPQHF. DNA of the CDR3: TGTGCCAGCAGCAAGTTTCAGGTTAGCAATCAGCCCCAGCATTTT.

The V and J genes are TRBV14 and TRBJ2-6, with 7 bases that match TRBD1. V shed 5 bases, J shed 2 bases, and the junction held 9 bases outside the gene matches. Germline CDR1 reads SGHDN; CDR2 reads FVKESK. CDR3 length equals 17 residues. For the CDR3, the DNA is TGTGCCAGCAGCAGAGGGACAGTGAAAGCTGGGGCCAACGTCCTGACTTTC. Protein sequence: CASSRGTVKAGANVLTF.

This clone showed up just a few times. This sequence joins TRBV15 and TRBJ2-5; TRBD2 might be the D (6 bases). Per germline, CDR1 LNHNV and CDR2 YYDKDF (reference sequence). Trimming pared 5 bases from V and 1 base from J, leaving 11 bases between. The length of the CDR3 is 14 residues. The CDR3 loop is CATSPGGPQETQYF. DNA of the CDR3: TGTGCCACCAGCCCCGGGGGTCCCCAAGAGACCCAGTACTTC. Supplemented by reference TRBV15 and TRBJ2-5, the full variable domain reads DAMVIQNPRYQVTQFGKPVTLSCSQTLNHNVMYWYQQKSSQAPKLLFHYYDKDFNNEADTPDNFQSRRPNTSFCFLDIRSPGLGDTAMYLCATSPGGPQETQYFGPGTRLLVL.

Only one count was recorded for this clone. The V gene is TRBV2, the J gene TRBJ2-2; the D gene is possibly TRBD1 (5 bases). From germline, CDR1 is SNHLY and CDR2 FYNNEI. Trimming took off 2 bases at V and 1 base at J, with 5 bases between the two ends. The CDR3 is 14 residues long. CDR3 loop: CASSEQGNTGELFF. The CDR3 coding sequence is TGTGCCAGCAGTGAACAGGGGAACACCGGGGAGCTGTTTTTT.

The chain is built from TRBV24-1 and TRBJ2-5, with 10 bases fitting TRBD1. V lost 3 bases, J lost 5 bases, and 8 bases stayed unmatched. Looked up from germline, CDR1 is KGHDR and CDR2 is SFDVKD. This CDR3 has 16 amino acids. The CDR3 sequence: CATSDPRQGAQETQYF. In DNA, the CDR3 is TGTGCCACCAGTGATCCTAGACAGGGGGCGCAGGAGACCCAGTACTTC.

The V and J genes are TRBV30 and TRBJ1-4; D not certain. The CDR3 spans 13 residues. Germline CDR1 and CDR2: GTSNPN and SVGIG (reference sequence). Trimming left V 6 bases short and J 5 bases short, with 13 bases between. The DNA for the CDR3 is TGTGCCTGCCCTGCGAGGTTGAATGAAAAACTGTTTTTT. It yields the protein CACPARLNEKLFF. The full variable domain, in which reference TRBV30 and TRBJ1-4 provide the parts outside the CDR3, is SQTIHQWPATLVQPVGSPLSLECTVEGTSNPNLYWYRQAAGRGLQLLFYSVGIGQISSEVPQNLSASRPQDRQFILSSKKLLLSDSGFYLCACPARLNEKLFFGSGTQLSVL.

The chain has TRBV4-2 and TRBJ1-2; 9 positions match TRBD1. Germline values: CDR1 LGHNA, CDR2 YNFKEQ. CDR3 length equals 15 residues. The V segment lost 1 base and the J segment 6 bases; nucleotides outside the gene matches: 6. The CDR3, as DNA: TGTGCCAGCAGCCAAGGGACGACAGGGGGGGATGGCTACACCTTC. It codes for CASSQGTTGGDGYTF.

This clone appeared a single time. The chain uses TRBV3-1 (or the pseudogene TRBV3-2) and TRBJ1-2, with D possibly being TRBD1 (6 bases). Trimming took 4 bases from V and 6 from J, leaving 18 bases between them. There are 15 residues in the CDR3. CDR1 and CDR2 from the germline V gene are LGHDT and YNNKEL (reference sequence). CDR3 loop: CASSPPGGGRDGYTF. The CDR3, as DNA: TGTGCCAGCAGCCCCCCGGGCGGGGGCCGCGATGGCTACACCTTC.

J is TRBJ1-5 and V is TRBV5-8, with a weak D call TRBD1 (6 bases). V lost 3 bases to trimming and J lost 3 bases, with 10 bases between them. The germline V gene has CDR1 SGHTS and CDR2 YDEGEE. This CDR3 region has 14 residues. CDR3 nucleotides: TGTGCCAGCAGCTCCAGGGGTTTCAATCAGCCCCAGCATTTT. Protein: CASSSRGFNQPQHF.

The chain employs TRBV10-3 and TRBJ2-2; D possibly corresponds to TRBD2 (6 bases). The germline V gene has CDR1 ENHRY and CDR2 SYGVKD. The CDR3 contains 17 residues. V was cut by 0 bases and J by 5 bases, with 16 bases left in between. The DNA for the CDR3 is TGTGCCATCAGTGAGTCGATGGCTGCGGGACCTACCGGGGAGCTGTTTTTT. The encoded protein is CAISESMAAGPTGELFF.

The chain is built from TRBV11-2 and TRBJ1-2; 7 bases agree with TRBD1. Germline CDR1 SGHAT, CDR2 FQNNGV. Trimming removed 5 bases from V and 4 bases from J; junction bases left unmatched: 4. The CDR3 runs 13 residues. DNA of the CDR3: TGTGCCAGCAGCACGACAGGGACCTATGGCTACACCTTC. Translation: CASSTTGTYGYTF.

This clone is a singleton in its sample. The CDR3 here is CSVVKGQGNYGYTF. CDR3 nucleotides: TGCAGCGTGGTTAAAGGACAGGGGAACTATGGCTACACCTTC. The chain joins TRBV29-1 to TRBJ1-2; 9 nucleotides agree with TRBD1. This CDR3 region has 14 residues. The junction had 7 bases not matched to a gene; V was cut back by 6 bases and J by 2 bases. In germline, CDR1 is SQVTM, CDR2 ANQGSEA. Looking up the rest from reference TRBV29-1 and TRBJ1-2 gives the full variable domain: SAVISQKPSRDICQRGTSLTIQCQVDSQVTMMFWYRQQPGQSLTLIATANQGSEATYESGFVIDKFPISRPNLTFSTLTVSNMSPEDSSIYLCSVVKGQGNYGYTFGSGTRLTVV.

This rearrangement joins TRBV13 to TRBJ1-2, with a possible D match to TRBD1 (6 bases). V was shortened by 0 bases and J by 0 bases, with 17 bases between the two germline ends. The V gene's germline CDR1 is PRHDT and CDR2 FYEKMQ (reference sequence). The CDR3 is made up of 18 amino acids. The CDR3 nucleotides are TGTGCCAGCAGCTTAGGCCGGGACAAATGGGGCTCTAACTATGGCTACACCTTC. Its protein is CASSLGRDKWGSNYGYTF.

The chain links TRBV18 to TRBJ2-1; 8 nucleotides agree with TRBD1. Germline V CDR1 and CDR2: KGHSH, LQKENI. Unmatched junction bases numbered 8, after V lost 3 bases and J lost 7 bases. The CDR3 covers 15 residues. CDR3 DNA: TGTGCCAGCTCACCCCCCCGGACAGGGCAAAATGAGCAGTTCTTC. It codes for CASSPPRTGQNEQFF.

This chain uses TRBV19 with TRBJ1-5; no definite D call. Germline values: CDR1 LNHDA, CDR2 SQIVND (reference sequence). The CDR3 sequence is 16 residues long. The V and J ends lost 9 bases and 1 base respectively, with 19 bases between them. This CDR3 reads CASRRELANSNQPQHF. The DNA of the CDR3 is TGTGCCAGCAGGAGGGAACTAGCTAACAGCAATCAGCCCCAGCATTTT.

The V gene is TRBV24-1, the J gene TRBJ2-1, with 9 positions matching TRBD1. This CDR3 region has 15 residues. CDR1 is KGHDR, CDR2 SFDVKD, per germline. The V gene end was trimmed by 4 bases and the J gene end by 8 bases; junction bases not matched to a gene: 8. CDR3 sequence (DNA): TGTGCCACCAGTGACCCCGGGACAGGGTTTCATGAGCAGTTCTTC. Translation gives CATSDPGTGFHEQFF.

The chain carries TRBV2 and TRBJ1-3; 8 nucleotides agree with TRBD1. V trimming: 6 bases; J trimming: 0 bases; junction bases outside the gene matches: 4. The CDR3 sequence is 15 residues long. Germline V CDR1 and CDR2: SNHLY, FYNNEI. CDR3 in DNA: TGTGCCAGCAGCGACAGGGGCGACTCTGGAAACACCATATATTTT. Translation: CASSDRGDSGNTIYF. Together with reference TRBV2 and TRBJ1-3, the CDR3 gives the full variable domain: EPEVTQTPSHQVTQMGQEVILRCVPISNHLYFYWYRQILGQKVEFLVSFYNNEISEKSEIFDDQFSVERPDGSNFTLKIRSTKLEDSAMYFCASSDRGDSGNTIYFGEGSWLTVV.

The chain joins TRBV5-1 to TRBJ2-1; 7 positions agree with TRBD1. The CDR3 totals 16 residues. Germline assignment: CDR1 SGHRS and CDR2 YFSETQ. Unmatched junction bases numbered 7, after V lost 0 bases and J lost 4 bases. The CDR3 coding sequence is TGCGCCAGCAGCTTGGAGGTAGCCAGGGGGTACAATGAGCAGTTCTTC. Translated, it gives CASSLEVARGYNEQFF.

This clone is a singleton in its sample. The J gene is TRBJ1-6, the V gene TRBV10-2; D not resolved. CDR1 is WSHSY and CDR2 is SAAADI in the germline V gene. The CDR3 spans 14 residues. The V end was cut by 7 bases, the J end by 4 bases, with 11 bases between. CDR3 sequence reads: CASIPGSYNSPLHF. CDR3 in DNA: TGCGCCAGCATCCCCGGGAGTTATAATTCACCCCTCCACTTT.

This rearrangement joins TRBV28 to TRBJ2-7; D is perhaps TRBD1 (6 bases). Between the trimmed V and J ends, which lost 2 bases and 2 bases, there was a span of 13 bases. Germline CDR1 MDHEN, CDR2 SYDVKM. This CDR3 region has 15 residues. CDR3 in DNA: TGTGCCAGCAGTTTACCAGGGGCGATAACCTACGAGCAGTACTTC. Its protein product is CASSLPGAITYEQYF. Complete variable domain (other parts from reference TRBV28 and TRBJ2-7): DVKVTQSSRYLVKRTGEKVFLECVQDMDHENMFWYRQDPGLGLRLIYFSYDVKMKEKGDIPEGYSVSREKKERFSLILESASTNQTSMYLCASSLPGAITYEQYFGPGTRLTVT.

V is TRBV5-1 and J is TRBJ2-7; 10 bases map to TRBD1. The V segment lost 5 bases and the J segment 2 bases; nucleotides outside the gene matches: 7. Germline loops: CDR1 SGHRS, CDR2 YFSETQ. The CDR3 runs 15 residues. CDR3 residues: CASRARQGAPYEQYF. CDR3 nucleotides: TGCGCCAGCAGGGCGCGACAGGGGGCACCCTACGAGCAGTACTTC.

This clone was detected once. The V call is TRBV29-1, the J call TRBJ1-4; the D gene is possibly TRBD1 (6 bases). CDR3 size: 14 residues. V was shortened by 5 bases and J by 0 bases, with 10 bases between the two germline ends. The germline V gene has CDR1 SQVTM and CDR2 ANQGSEA. The CDR3 here is CSVPTGATNEKLFF. The CDR3 DNA reads TGCAGCGTTCCGACAGGTGCAACTAATGAAAAACTGTTTTTT.

V is TRBV11-2 and J is TRBJ2-7, with no clear D. The CDR3 is 13 amino acids. The germline CDR1 and CDR2 sequences are SGHAT and FQNNGV. Trimming left V 1 base short and J 5 bases short, with 9 bases between. CDR3 residues: CASSLVGQNEQYF. DNA of the CDR3: TGTGCCAGCAGCTTAGTTGGTCAGAACGAGCAGTACTTC.

DNA of the CDR3: TGTGCCAGCAGCTCCGGGACAGGGCCCTACAATGAGCAGTTCTTC. It specifies CASSSGTGPYNEQFF. V and J are TRBV11-2 and TRBJ2-1; TRBD1 agrees at 9 bases. The CDR3 runs 15 residues. The V and J ends lost 4 bases and 2 bases, in that order; junction bases with no gene match: 3. Per the germline V gene, CDR1 is SGHAT and CDR2 is FQNNGV.

The chain's CDR3 is CASRGTGTVTEQFF. The CDR3 coding sequence is TGTGCCAGCAGGGGGACCGGGACAGTCACTGAGCAGTTCTTC. The chain has TRBV6-5 and TRBJ2-1; 7 bases are shared with TRBD1. Germline CDR1 and CDR2: MNHEY and SVGAGI. This CDR3 is built from 14 residues. With 6 bases clipped from V and 9 bases from J, the junction kept 11 bases outside the gene matches.